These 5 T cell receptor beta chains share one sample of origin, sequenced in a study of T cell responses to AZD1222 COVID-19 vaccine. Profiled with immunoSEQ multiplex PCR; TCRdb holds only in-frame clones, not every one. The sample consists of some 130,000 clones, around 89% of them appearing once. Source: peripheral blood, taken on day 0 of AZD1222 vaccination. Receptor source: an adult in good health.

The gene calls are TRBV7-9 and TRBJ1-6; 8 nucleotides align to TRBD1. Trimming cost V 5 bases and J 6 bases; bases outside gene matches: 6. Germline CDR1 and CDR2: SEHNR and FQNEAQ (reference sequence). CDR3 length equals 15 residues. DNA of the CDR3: TGTGCCAGCAGCACCCCGGGACAGGTTAATTCACCCCTCCACTTT. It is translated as CASSTPGQVNSPLHF.

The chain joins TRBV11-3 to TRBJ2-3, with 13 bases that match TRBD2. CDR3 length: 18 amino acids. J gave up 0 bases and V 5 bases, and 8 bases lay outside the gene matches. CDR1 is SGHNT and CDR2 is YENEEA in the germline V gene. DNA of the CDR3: TGTGCCAGCAGCCGAAACCCGGGACTAGCGGGGAGCACAGATACGCAGTATTTT. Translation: CASSRNPGLAGSTDTQYF. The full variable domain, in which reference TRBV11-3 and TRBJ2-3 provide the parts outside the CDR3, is EAGVVQSPRYKIIEKKQPVAFWCNPISGHNTLYWYLQNLGQGPELLIRYENEEAVDDSQLPKDRFSAERLKGVDSTLKIQPAELGDSAVYLCASSRNPGLAGSTDTQYFGPGTRLTVL.

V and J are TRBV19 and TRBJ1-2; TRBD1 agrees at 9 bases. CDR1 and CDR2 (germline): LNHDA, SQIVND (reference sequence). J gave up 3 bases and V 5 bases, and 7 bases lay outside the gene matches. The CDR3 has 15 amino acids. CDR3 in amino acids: CASSRAQGAHYGYTF. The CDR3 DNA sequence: TGTGCCAGTAGTCGCGCACAGGGGGCTCACTATGGCTACACCTTC.

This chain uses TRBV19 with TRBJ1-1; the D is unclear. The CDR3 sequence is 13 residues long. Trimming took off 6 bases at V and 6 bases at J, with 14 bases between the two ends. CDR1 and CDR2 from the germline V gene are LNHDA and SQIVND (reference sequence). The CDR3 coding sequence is TGTGCCAGTAGCTCCCAGGCGGGGTCTGAAGCTTTCTTT. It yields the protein CASSSQAGSEAFF. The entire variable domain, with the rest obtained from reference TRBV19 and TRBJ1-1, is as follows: DGGITQSPKYLFRKEGQNVTLSCEQNLNHDAMYWYRQDPGQGLRLIYYSQIVNDFQKGDIAEGYSVSREKKESFPLTVTSAQKNPTAFYLCASSSQAGSEAFFGQGTRLTVV.

The CDR3 DNA sequence: TGTGCCAGCAGTTTAATTAAGTCTCGCGCTGATGAAAAACTGTTTTTT. Protein: CASSLIKSRADEKLFF. The chain combines TRBV27 with TRBJ1-4; no firm D call. Germline V gives CDR1 MNHEY, CDR2 SMNVEV (reference sequence). The CDR3 consists of 16 residues. V gave up 2 bases and J gave up 6 bases, with 16 bases separating them. Together with reference TRBV27 and TRBJ1-4, the CDR3 gives the full variable domain: EAQVTQNPRYLITVTGKKLTVTCSQNMNHEYMSWYRQDPGLGLRQIYYSMNVEVTDKGDVPEGYKVSRKEKRNFPLILESPSPNQTSLYFCASSLIKSRADEKLFFGSGTQLSVL.